Below, 8 T cell receptor delta chains from the same sample are listed, as sequenced in a study of γδ T cells in repeated Plasmodium falciparum infection (dated by TCRdb to 2020 to 2023). The protocol used for the library was multiplex PCR. Sequencing relied on an Illumina MiSeq. With CATT, TCRdb called clones again from the public reads; duplicate DNA rows were later joined. This sample lists approximately 93,000 delta-chain clones; approximately 0.92% were detected once. Of the sample, over 8.5% falls within the top ten clones. For bulk TCR repertoire analysis, Vgamma9/Vdelta2+ and Vdelta2-negative gammadelta T cell populations were flow-sorted out of peripheral blood mononuclear cells. Sequencing was carried out using gamma-delta T cells from blood. These receptors came from a pool of human donors (malaria-infected and uninfected, not separated).

This clone has just a few counts. A far more abundant clone sits one base away, making this likely a read error. V and J are TRDV1 and TRDJ1; a weak D match, TRDD2 (6 bases). TCRdb gives no J gene; it was assigned here by matching the DNA to germline. Germline CDR1 and CDR2: TSWWSYY and QGS. V lost 5 bases and J 0 bases, leaving 37 bases between the germline ends. The CDR3 runs to 23 residues. CDR3 in amino acids: CALGTQLEPSYRVGTYYTDKLIF. In DNA, the CDR3 is TGTGCTCTTGGGACCCAACTCGAGCCCTCCTACCGAGTGGGCACCTACTACACCGATAAACTCATCTTT.

In this sample, this clone turned up a few times. The protein held in TCRdb is that of a much larger clone and does not match this DNA's translation at residue 17, likely because of a read error; the protein shown is translated from the DNA. The chain recombines TRDV2 with TRDJ1; the match to TRDD3 covers 12 bases. No J segment appears in TCRdb, so it was assigned here by matching the sequence to germline. This CDR3 has 20 residues. CDR1 is GEAIGNYY and CDR2 is EKD in the germline V gene. As DNA, the CDR3 is TGTGCCTGTGACTCCGTCAATGACTGGGGGATACCTAACTACACCGATAGACTCATCTTT. This translates into CACDSVNDWGIPNYTDRLIF.

A word on this clone: It differs at one base from a far larger clone, so likely a read error. Other DNA sequences from this sample encode an identical CDR3 as well. The chain combines TRDV1 with TRDJ1; 9 nucleotides match TRDD3. The J gene was missing in TCRdb and was found by matching the end of the DNA to germline. Germline V gene sequence: CDR1 TSWWSYY, CDR2 QGS. This CDR3 comprises 22 residues. J was trimmed by 0 bases and V by 3 bases; bases with no gene match: 23. In DNA, the CDR3 is TGTGCTCTTGGGGAGGTCCGAACTAAGGCGGGGATACGGACTACTAACACCGATAAACTCATCTTT. This gives the protein CALGEVRTKAGIRTTNTDKLIF.

In this sample, this clone turned up many times. The rearrangement links TRDV1 to TRDJ1; no reliable D call. V was cut by 1 base and J by 0 bases, with 12 bases left in between. The germline gives CDR1 TSWWSYY, CDR2 QGS. The length of the CDR3 is 16 residues. The CDR3 bases are TGTGCTCTTGGGGAACGGGAGGTTTGGGACACCGATAAACTCATCTTT. Encoded protein: CALGEREVWDTDKLIF.

This clone has only a few counts. This likely came from a read error, as a far larger clone is one base away. J is TRDJ1 and V is TRDV2; perhaps TRDD3 as D (6 bases). Assignment of the J gene here rests on matching the DNA to germline, because TCRdb gives none. Per the germline V gene, CDR1 is GEAIGNYY and CDR2 is EKD. CDR3 size: 18 residues. As DNA, the CDR3 is TGTGCCTGCGACACCGTCTCCGGGGGAATACACGGGACCGATAAACTCATCTTT. It is translated as CACDTVSGGIHGTDKLIF.

This clone was picked up a small number of times. The TCRdb record carries a much larger clone's protein, which differs from this DNA's translation at residue 15; a read error is the likely cause, and the protein listed here is the DNA translation. The chain has TRDV1 and TRDJ1, with unresolved D. Germline V gene data show CDR1 as TSWWSYY and CDR2 as QGS. This CDR3 is 16 amino acids long. CDR3 in DNA: TGTGCTCTTGGTCCGGAGGCGGGCTCGTACACCGATAAACTCACCTTT. As protein: CALGPEAGSYTDKLTF.

With the J gene uncalled, the V gene is TRDV1; the table's D call of TRDD3 was not tested on the DNA. The CDR3 runs to 14 residues. Germline CDR1 TSWWSYY, CDR2 QGS. This CDR3 is CSGTYVGGYGKLIF. CDR3 bases: TGCTCTGGCACCTACGTCGGGGGATACGGTAAACTCATCTTC.

The sample holds a few counts of this clone. The TCRdb protein, from a much larger clone, departs from this DNA's translation at residue 14, likely by read error; the protein shown derives from the DNA. The V segment is TRDV2, and no J call was made; the D segment call TRDD3 is taken from the table without a DNA check. Germline V gene data show CDR1 as GEAIGNYY and CDR2 as EKD. CDR3 length: 16 amino acids. CDR3 amino acids: CACDPVLGMGIDKPIF. The CDR3 region has the DNA TGTGCCTGTGACCCCGTACTGGGGATGGGGATCGATAAACCCATCTTT.